The clone carrying this TCR beta chain was found a few times. The PCR ran on 60 Vbeta and 13 Jbeta primers. The assay was immunoSEQ multiplex PCR, and TCRdb's table has in-frame clones only and misses some. The table shows 100,000 or so clones, with roughly 58% occurring only once. This sample is drawn from a study of cytomegalovirus exposure and HLA in healthy donors. The clonotype was recovered from a woman aged 25 to 39 in good health and CMV-seropositive. Sequenced sample: PBMCs.

CDR3 nucleotides: TGCGCCAGCAGCTATAGCGGGCCGAACACCGGGGAGCTGTTTTTT. It encodes CASSYSGPNTGELFF. V and J are TRBV5-1 and TRBJ2-2, with 7 bases fitting TRBD2. Germline CDR1 is SGHRS and CDR2 is YFSETQ. V gave up 3 bases and J gave up 0 bases; unmatched junction bases: 2. This CDR3 is 15 amino acids long.